The text below deals with one TCR beta chain. This sample was taken from a study of blood T cell repertoires in COVID-19. At the level of the study: The study drew acute and convalescent COVID-19 samples from the United States, Italy and Spain. PBMCs, B-cell-depleted T cells, or T cells provided the cDNA or gDNA that made up the material.

Looked up from germline, CDR1 is SGHVS and CDR2 is FQNEAQ. V was clipped by 4 bases and J by 1 base; unmatched bases: 9. The CDR3 is 16 residues long. Per the original methods: Quantification of nucleated cells was approximated via reference gene primer amplification. TCRdb's table, derived via immunoSEQ multiplex PCR, lists solely in-frame clones and lacks some. V, J and clone size are those of that table, while D and trimming were read from the DNA. This table has 150,000 to 200,000 clones, roughly nine tenths appearing once. Sequenced: peripheral blood. The receptor was isolated from a man aged 55 to 70 with active or convalescent COVID-19. This rearrangement joins TRBV7-8 to TRBJ2-7; TRBD2 matches at 8 bases. The CDR3 is CASSSGSGGSSYEQYF. In DNA form, the CDR3 reads TGTGCCAGCAGCTCAGGAAGCGGGGGTAGTTCCTACGAGCAGTACTTC.